This T cell receptor (beta chain) was recovered during a study of blood T cell repertoires in COVID-19. About the research overall: The United States, Italy and Spain provided the acute and convalescent COVID-19 samples.

This clone was detected a few times. Germline loops: CDR1 SNHLY, CDR2 FYNNEI. The ends were cut back, 1 base at V and 8 bases at J, with 17 bases in the middle. There are 16 residues in the CDR3. Sequenced by immunoSEQ multiplex PCR; TCRdb stores in-frame clones only, minus some. Among roughly 200,000 clones listed, more than 75% were seen once. This receptor was obtained from a woman between 40 and 55 years old with COVID-19, enrolled during active disease. The chain has TRBV2 and TRBJ1-4; D not resolved. The sequenced sample consisted of peripheral blood. The CDR3 DNA reads as TGTGCCAGCAGTGAAGGATCTGGAATCGGGTACGAAAAACTGTTTTTT. It encodes CASSEGSGIGYEKLFF. Combining the CDR3 with reference TRBV2 and TRBJ1-4 gives the whole variable domain EPEVTQTPSHQVTQMGQEVILRCVPISNHLYFYWYRQILGQKVEFLVSFYNNEISEKSEIFDDQFSVERPDGSNFTLKIRSTKLEDSAMYFCASSEGSGIGYEKLFFGSGTQLSVL.